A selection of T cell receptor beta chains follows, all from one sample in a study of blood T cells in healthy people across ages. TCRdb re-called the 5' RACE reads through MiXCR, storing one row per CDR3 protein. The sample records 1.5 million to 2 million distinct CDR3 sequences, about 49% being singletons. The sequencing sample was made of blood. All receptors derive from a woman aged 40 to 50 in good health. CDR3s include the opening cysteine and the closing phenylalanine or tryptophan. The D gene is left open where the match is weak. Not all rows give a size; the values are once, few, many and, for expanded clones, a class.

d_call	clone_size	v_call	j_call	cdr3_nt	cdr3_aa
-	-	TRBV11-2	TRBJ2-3	TGTGCCAGCAGCCAAGGACCTCTGTCATTCGGCGATACGCAGTATTTT	CASSQGPLSFGDTQYF
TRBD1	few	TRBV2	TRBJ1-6	TGTGCCAGCAGTTCGACAGGGGGCGGCAATTCACCCCTCCACTTT	CASSSTGGGNSPLHF
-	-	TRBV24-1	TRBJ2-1	TGTGCCACCAGTACAGGCTCCTACAATGAGCAGTTCTTC	CATSTGSYNEQFF
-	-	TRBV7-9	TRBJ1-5	TGTGCCAGCAGCTTAGACTCGGGGGGCCAGCCCCGGCATTTT	CASSLDSGGQPRHF
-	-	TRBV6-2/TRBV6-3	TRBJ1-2	TGTGCCAGCAGTTACTCGAGGTCGGCGGGGTTTGATGGCTACACCTTC	CASSYSRSAGFDGYTF
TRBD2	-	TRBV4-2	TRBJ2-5	TGTGCCAGCAGCCAAGATCATCCGGCATTGGGGACTAGCGGTCGGGAGACCCAGTACTTC	CASSQDHPALGTSGRETQYF
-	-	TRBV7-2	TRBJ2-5	TGTGCCAGCAGCTTAGCTCCAGCACGAGAGACCCAGTACTTC	CASSLAPARETQYF
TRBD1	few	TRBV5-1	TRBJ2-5	TGCGCCAGCCGGACAGGGGGCGTCCTGGGGGAGACCCAGTACTTC	CASRTGGVLGETQYF
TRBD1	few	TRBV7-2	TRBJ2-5	TGTGCCAGCAGCTTAGGGCGGACAGGGAGCGAGACCCAGTACTTC	CASSLGRTGSETQYF
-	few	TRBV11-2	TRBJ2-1	TGTGCCAGCAGCTTATGGGGTTCGAGAAATGAGCAGTTCTTC	CASSLWGSRNEQFF
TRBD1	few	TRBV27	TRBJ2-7	TGTGCCAGCAGCGACAGGGATGGGACCTACGAGCAGTACTTC	CASSDRDGTYEQYF
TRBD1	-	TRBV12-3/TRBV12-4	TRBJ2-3	TGTGCCAACAGTCTACAGGGGGCGGTGAAGGATACGCAGTATTTT	CANSLQGAVKDTQYF
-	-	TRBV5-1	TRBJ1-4	TGCGCCAGCAGCTTGGCCAGCACTAATGAAAAACTGTTTTTT	CASSLASTNEKLFF
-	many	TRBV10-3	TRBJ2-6	TGTGCCATCAGGGACGGTTCATGGGCCAACGTCCTGACTTTC	CAIRDGSWANVLTF
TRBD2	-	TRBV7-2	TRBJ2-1	TGTGCCAGCAGCCAAGCGGGGCTAAACAATGAGCAGTTCTTC	CASSQAGLNNEQFF
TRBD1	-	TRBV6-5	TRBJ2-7	TGTGCCAGCAGACGGGGACAGGGGGCGTCATACGAGCAGTACTTC	CASRRGQGASYEQYF
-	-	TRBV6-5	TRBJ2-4	TGTGCCAGCAGTTACTCGGCCGGGGGCCAAAACATTCAGTACTTC	CASSYSAGGQNIQYF
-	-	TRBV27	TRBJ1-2	TGTGCCAGCAGTTTAACGGCACTTGAGGCCTATGGCTACACCTTC	CASSLTALEAYGYTF
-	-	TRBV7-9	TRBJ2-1	TGTGCCAGCAGCTTAGCAATTGCGGCAAACGGGGATGAGCAGTTCTTC	CASSLAIAANGDEQFF
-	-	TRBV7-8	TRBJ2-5	TGTGCCAGCACCTCTAGCATAGATAGTTACTTCCAAGAGACCCAGTACTTC	CASTSSIDSYFQETQYF
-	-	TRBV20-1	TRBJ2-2	TGCAGTGCCCCCGGGGGCACCGGGGAGCTGTTTTTT	CSAPGGTGELFF
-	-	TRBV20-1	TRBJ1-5	TGCAGTGCTAGAAGGATTAATCAGCCCCAGCATTTT	CSARRINQPQHF
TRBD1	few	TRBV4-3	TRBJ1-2	TGCGCCAGCAGCCAAGATCAGGGGGCGAGGTATGGCTACACCTTC	CASSQDQGARYGYTF
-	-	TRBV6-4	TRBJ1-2	TGTGCCAGCACCCGAGAGACTTATGGCTACACCTTC	CASTRETYGYTF
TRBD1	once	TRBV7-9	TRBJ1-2	TGTGCCAGCAGTCGACCGGGACAGGGGGAGAACTATGGCTACACCTTC	CASSRPGQGENYGYTF
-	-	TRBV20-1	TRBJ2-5	TGCAGTGCTGGCTGGACGGTGGAGACCCAGTACTTC	CSAGWTVETQYF
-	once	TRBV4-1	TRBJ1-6	TGCGCCAGCAGCCAGGGCCTAAGTTTAGGGTCACCCCTCCACTTT	CASSQGLSLGSPLHF
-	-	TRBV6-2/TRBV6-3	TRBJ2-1	TGTGCCAGCAGTTTAGGCACCAGGGGTACCTACAATGAGCAGTTCTTC	CASSLGTRGTYNEQFF
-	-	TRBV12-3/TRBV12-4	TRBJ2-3	TGTGCCAGCAGTTTTGACGCGGGGGCTAGCACAGATACGCAGTATTTT	CASSFDAGASTDTQYF
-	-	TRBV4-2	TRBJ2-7	TGTGCCAGCAGCCAAGAAAAGTTGACTAGCTCCTACGAGCAGTACTTC	CASSQEKLTSSYEQYF
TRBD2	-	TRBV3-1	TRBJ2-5	TGTGCCAGCAGCCAAGATTATCGACTAGCGGGGGAACAAGAGACCCAGTACTTC	CASSQDYRLAGEQETQYF
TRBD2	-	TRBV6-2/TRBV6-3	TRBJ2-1	TGTGCCAGCAGTTACAATCTCGGCGGGGGGACCTATGAGCAGTTCTTC	CASSYNLGGGTYEQFF
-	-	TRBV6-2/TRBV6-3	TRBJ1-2	TGTGCCAGCAGCCAAAGCGAATTTTATGGCTACACCTTC	CASSQSEFYGYTF
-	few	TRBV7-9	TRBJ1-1	TGTGCCAGCAGCACACGACAGAGAGAGACTGAAGCTTTCTTT	CASSTRQRETEAFF
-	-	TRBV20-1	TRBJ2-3	TGCAGTGCTAGAGTAGTGGCTAGCACAGATACGCAGTATTTT	CSARVVASTDTQYF
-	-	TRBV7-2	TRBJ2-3	TGTGCCAGCAGCTCCGCCGAGTCAAAACCAGATACGCAGTATTTT	CASSSAESKPDTQYF
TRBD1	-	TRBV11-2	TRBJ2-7	TGTGCCAGCAGCTTTATAATCCGGACAGGAATCTACGAGCAGTACTTC	CASSFIIRTGIYEQYF
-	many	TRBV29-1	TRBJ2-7	TGCAGCGTCCAACCGACAGACTACGAGCAGTACTTC	CSVQPTDYEQYF
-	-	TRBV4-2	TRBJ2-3	TGTGCCAGCAGCCCAAGTTTCACTAGTGTGGATACGCAGTATTTT	CASSPSFTSVDTQYF
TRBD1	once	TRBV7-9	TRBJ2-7	TGTGCCAGCAGCTTAATAAGGACAGGGGGCAACGAGCAGTACTTC	CASSLIRTGGNEQYF
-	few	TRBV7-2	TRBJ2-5	TGTGCCAGCAGCCCCCGGGCGGGTGGCTGGGAGACCCAGTACTTC	CASSPRAGGWETQYF
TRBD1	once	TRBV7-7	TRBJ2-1	TGTGCTAGCAGCCCTGACAGGGCGGTTGAGCAGTTCTTC	CASSPDRAVEQFF
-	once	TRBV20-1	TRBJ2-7	TGCAGTGCTAAGTCCCCCGGGACTGGTTCCTACGAGCAGTACTTC	CSAKSPGTGSYEQYF
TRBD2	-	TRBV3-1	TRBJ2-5	TGTGCCAGCAGCCCCCAAGATTGGGGGGGAACTGAGACCCAGTACTTC	CASSPQDWGGTETQYF
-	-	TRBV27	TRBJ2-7	TGTGCCAGCAGTTTAAGCCCCCGGCGGTCTTCCTACGAGCAGTACTTC	CASSLSPRRSSYEQYF
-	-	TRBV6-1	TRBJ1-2	TGTGCCAGCAGTGGCAAGGGTATGGGCTACACCTTC	CASSGKGMGYTF
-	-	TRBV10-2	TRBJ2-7	TGCGCCAGCAGTGATGGGGGGTTCGAGCAGTACTTC	CASSDGGFEQYF
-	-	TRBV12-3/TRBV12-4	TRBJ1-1	TGTGCCAGCATTTGGCTTTCTCGTTTAATGAACACTGAAGCTTTCTTT	CASIWLSRLMNTEAFF
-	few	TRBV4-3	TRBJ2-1	TGCGCCAGCAGCCAAGATAGTTTGGGGGCAACCTACAATGAGCAGTTCTTC	CASSQDSLGATYNEQFF
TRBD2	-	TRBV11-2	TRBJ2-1	TGTGCCAGCAGCTTAGAATACAATCCGGGGGGTCGGGACAATGAGCAGTTCTTC	CASSLEYNPGGRDNEQFF
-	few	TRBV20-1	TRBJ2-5	TGCAGTGCTCAAGAAAGGGCCGTGGTGACCCAGTACTTC	CSAQERAVVTQYF
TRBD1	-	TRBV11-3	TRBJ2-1	TGTGCCAGCAGCTTAGGGGGACAGGCTTACAATGAGCAGTTCTTC	CASSLGGQAYNEQFF
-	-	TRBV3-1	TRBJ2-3	TGTGCCAGCAGCCAAGAGGTACGTAGCGGCCCCACAGATACGCAGTATTTT	CASSQEVRSGPTDTQYF
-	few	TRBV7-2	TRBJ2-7	TGTGCCAGCAGCTTAGCCGGGGGCGCACACGAGCAGTACTTC	CASSLAGGAHEQYF
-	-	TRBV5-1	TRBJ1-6	TGCGCCAGCAGCTTGGGGGAGTCACTCCCTGGGTCACCCCTCCACTTT	CASSLGESLPGSPLHF
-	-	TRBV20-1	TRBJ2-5	TGCAGTGCCACTCAAGGGGGTCAAGAGACCCAGTACTTC	CSATQGGQETQYF
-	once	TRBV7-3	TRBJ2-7	TGTGCCAGCAGCTTAAAATCCGGGCCGGAGTCCCAGTACTTC	CASSLKSGPESQYF
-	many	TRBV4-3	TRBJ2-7	TGCGCCAGCAGCCAAGCCCGGGCCTACGAGCAGTACTTC	CASSQARAYEQYF